The T cell receptor (beta chain) described here comes from a study of cytomegalovirus exposure and HLA in healthy donors. General observations from the study: V- and J-gene trimming in TCR beta was tied to a missense DCLRE1C variant by an analysis performed later. An ancestry cluster, one associated with Asian ancestry, reportedly showed fewer N-insertions than the approximately 720-donor mean in a later analysis.

Note on this clone: Its target is not known.

It was with 60 Vbeta and 13 Jbeta primers that the PCR ran. Clones were sequenced by immunoSEQ multiplex PCR, and TCRdb holds only the in-frame ones, with some missing. Of about 67,000 clones listed, 80% to 90% are singletons. The donors comprised healthy bone marrow donors. The specimen was PBMCs. This sequence originates from a woman younger than 45 in good health and CMV-seropositive.

The CDR3 sequence is CASSLSQKTAGGTSYEQYF. The DNA of the CDR3 is TGTGCCAGCAGCTTATCACAAAAGACGGCGGGGGGAACCTCCTACGAGCAGTACTTC. The chain has TRBV7-2 and TRBJ2-7; 8 nucleotides line up with TRBD2. Germline V gene data show CDR1 as SGHTA and CDR2 as FQGNSA. This CDR3 region has 19 residues. After removal of 2 bases from V and 0 bases from J, the junction contained 15 bases not matched to a gene.